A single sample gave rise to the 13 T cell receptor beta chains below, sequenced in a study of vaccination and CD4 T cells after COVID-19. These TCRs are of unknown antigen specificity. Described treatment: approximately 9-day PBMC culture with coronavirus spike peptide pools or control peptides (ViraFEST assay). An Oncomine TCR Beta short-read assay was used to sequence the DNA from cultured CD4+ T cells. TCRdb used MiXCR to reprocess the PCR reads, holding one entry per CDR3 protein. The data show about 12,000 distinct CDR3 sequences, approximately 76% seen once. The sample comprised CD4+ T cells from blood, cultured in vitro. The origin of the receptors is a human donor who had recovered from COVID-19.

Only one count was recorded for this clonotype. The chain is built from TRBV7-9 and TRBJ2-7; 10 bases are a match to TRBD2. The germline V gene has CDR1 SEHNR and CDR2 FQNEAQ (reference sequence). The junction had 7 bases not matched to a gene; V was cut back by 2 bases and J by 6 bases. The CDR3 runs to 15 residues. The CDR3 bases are TGTGCCAGCAGCTTATGGAGCCTAGCGGGAGCCGAGCAGTACTTC. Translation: CASSLWSLAGAEQYF.

The CDR3 region is CASRLHEGNNQPQHF. CDR3 coding DNA: TGTGCCAGCAGACTACACGAAGGGAACAATCAGCCCCAGCATTTT. The genes are TRBV12-3 or TRBV12-4 and TRBJ1-5; D is unresolved. This CDR3 has 15 residues. Trimming took off 6 bases at V and 3 bases at J, with 15 bases between the two ends.

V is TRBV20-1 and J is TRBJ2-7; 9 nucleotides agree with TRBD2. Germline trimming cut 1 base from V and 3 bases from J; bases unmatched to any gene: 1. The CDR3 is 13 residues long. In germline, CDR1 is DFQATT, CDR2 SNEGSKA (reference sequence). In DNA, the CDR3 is TGCAGTGCTAGAGTGACTAGCGGCTACGAGCAGTACTTC. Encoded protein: CSARVTSGYEQYF.

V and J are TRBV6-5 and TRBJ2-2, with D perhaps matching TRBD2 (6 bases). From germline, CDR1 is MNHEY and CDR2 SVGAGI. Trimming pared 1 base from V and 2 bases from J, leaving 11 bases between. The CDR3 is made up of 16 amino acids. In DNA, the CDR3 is TGTGCCAGCAGTTACTTCGGGACTTTTAACACCGGGGAGCTGTTTTTT. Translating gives CASSYFGTFNTGELFF.

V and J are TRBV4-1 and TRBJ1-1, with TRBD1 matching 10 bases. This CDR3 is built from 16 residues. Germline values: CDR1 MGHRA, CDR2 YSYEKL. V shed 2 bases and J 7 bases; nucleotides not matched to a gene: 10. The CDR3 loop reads CASSQPTKDRGLEAFF. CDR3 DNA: TGCGCCAGCAGCCAACCTACTAAAGACAGGGGGCTTGAAGCTTTCTTT.

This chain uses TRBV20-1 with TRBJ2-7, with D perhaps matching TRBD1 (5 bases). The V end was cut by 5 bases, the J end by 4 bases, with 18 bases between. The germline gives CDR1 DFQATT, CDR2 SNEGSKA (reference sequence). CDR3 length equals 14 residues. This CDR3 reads CSAGRQDKMYEQYF. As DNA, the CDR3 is TGCAGTGCTGGTCGGCAGGACAAAATGTACGAGCAGTACTTC.

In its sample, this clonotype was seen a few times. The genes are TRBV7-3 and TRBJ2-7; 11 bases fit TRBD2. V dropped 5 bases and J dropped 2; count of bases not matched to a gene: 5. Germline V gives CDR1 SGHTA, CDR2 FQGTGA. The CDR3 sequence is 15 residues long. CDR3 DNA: TGTGCCAGCAGCCCGACTAGCGGGATGACCTACGAGCAGTACTTC. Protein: CASSPTSGMTYEQYF.

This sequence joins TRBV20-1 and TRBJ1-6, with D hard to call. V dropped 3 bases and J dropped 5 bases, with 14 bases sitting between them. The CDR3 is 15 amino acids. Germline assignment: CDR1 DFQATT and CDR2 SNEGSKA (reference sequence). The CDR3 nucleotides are TGCAGTGCTAGTCCTGCCAGATCACATAATTCACCCCTCCACTTT. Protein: CSASPARSHNSPLHF.

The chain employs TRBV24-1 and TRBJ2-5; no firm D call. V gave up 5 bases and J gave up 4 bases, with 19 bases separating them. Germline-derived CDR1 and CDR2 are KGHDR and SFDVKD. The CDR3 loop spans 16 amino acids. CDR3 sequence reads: CATSAPPSVRAETQYF. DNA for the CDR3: TGTGCCACCAGTGCACCACCCAGCGTTAGGGCAGAGACCCAGTACTTC.

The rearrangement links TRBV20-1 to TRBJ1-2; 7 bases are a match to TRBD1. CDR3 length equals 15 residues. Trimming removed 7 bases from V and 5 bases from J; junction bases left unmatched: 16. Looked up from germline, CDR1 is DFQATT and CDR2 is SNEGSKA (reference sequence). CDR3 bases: TGCAGTGAAGATGGAACAGGGGCCGCTTTATATGGCTACACCTTC. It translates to CSEDGTGAALYGYTF.

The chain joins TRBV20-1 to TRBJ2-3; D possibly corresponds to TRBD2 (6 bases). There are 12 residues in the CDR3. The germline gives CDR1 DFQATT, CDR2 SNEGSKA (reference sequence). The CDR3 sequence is CRVGEEEGTQYF. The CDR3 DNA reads TGCAGAGTAGGGGAGGAGGAGGGGACGCAGTATTTT.

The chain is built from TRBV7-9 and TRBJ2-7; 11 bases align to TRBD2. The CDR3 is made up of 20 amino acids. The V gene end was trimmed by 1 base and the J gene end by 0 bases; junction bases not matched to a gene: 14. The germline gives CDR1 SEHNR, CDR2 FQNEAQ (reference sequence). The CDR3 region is CASSLDPGTSGTRSSYEQYF. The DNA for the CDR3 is TGTGCCAGCAGCTTAGACCCCGGGACTAGCGGCACCAGGAGCTCCTACGAGCAGTACTTC.

The CDR3 spells CSADSGLEINQPQHF. The CDR3 DNA reads as TGCAGTGCCGACTCAGGGTTGGAGATCAATCAGCCCCAGCATTTT. The chain links TRBV20-1 to TRBJ1-5; the D gene is possibly TRBD1 (5 bases). Germline-derived CDR1 and CDR2 are DFQATT and SNEGSKA (reference sequence). CDR3 length: 15 residues. V lost 6 bases and J lost 3, with 18 bases in between.